This T cell receptor (beta chain) was sequenced for a study of naive and memory T cell subsets. TCR cDNA received a 3' ligated oligonucleotide that carried a UMI. RNA was extracted from roughly 2.6 ml of whole blood of healthy adults. Germline lookup yields CDR1 SGHVS and CDR2 FQNEAQ. V lost 5 bases and J lost 8, with 13 bases in between. The CDR3 is 13 residues long. The SP2 primer and nested alpha and beta constant region primers amplified ligated cDNA in four rounds. Each CDR3 protein gets one entry after TCRdb re-called the 5' RACE reads with MiXCR. The repertoire has 55,000 to 70,000 distinct CDR3 sequences, about 7.2% of them found once; the top ten carry 8.5% to 10%. The sample holds many counts of this clonotype.

The sequence was collected from a male donor in good health. The chain recombines TRBV7-8 with TRBJ2-1; D not certain. CDR3 DNA: TGTGCCAGCAGCATGGGATTTAGGGATGAGCAGTTCTTC. Protein: CASSMGFRDEQFF.